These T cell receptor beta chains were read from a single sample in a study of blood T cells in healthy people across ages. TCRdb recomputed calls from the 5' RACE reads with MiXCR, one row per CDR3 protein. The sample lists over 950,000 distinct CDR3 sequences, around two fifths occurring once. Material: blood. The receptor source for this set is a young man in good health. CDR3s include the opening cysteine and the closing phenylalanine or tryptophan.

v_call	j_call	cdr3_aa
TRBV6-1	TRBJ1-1	CASSDVGTEAFF
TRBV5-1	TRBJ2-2	CASSLNPSGVETGELFF
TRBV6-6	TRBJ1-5	CASSYSGNDQPQHF
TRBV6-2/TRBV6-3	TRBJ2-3	CASSYGTPSDTQYF
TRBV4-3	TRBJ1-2	CASSQDGAGQSYGYTF
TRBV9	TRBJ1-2	CASSRLEGSYTF
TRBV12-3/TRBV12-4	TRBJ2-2	CASRDRGAGELFF
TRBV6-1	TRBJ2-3	CASSDLQDPTVADTQYF
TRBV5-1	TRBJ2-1	CASSPRGTGDNEQFF
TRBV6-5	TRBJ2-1	CASTSRWDEQFF
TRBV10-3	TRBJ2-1	CAISDEDLSYNEQFF
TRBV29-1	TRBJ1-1	CSAGQSNNEAFF
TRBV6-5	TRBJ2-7	CASTAGRSYEQYF
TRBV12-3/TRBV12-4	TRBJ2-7	CASSLTGPHEQYF
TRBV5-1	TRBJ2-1	CASSLADRGEQFF
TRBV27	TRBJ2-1	CASRPGDGHYNEQFF
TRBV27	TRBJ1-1	CASSSLQRGRGTEAFF
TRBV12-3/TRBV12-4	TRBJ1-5	CASSFGFNQPQHF
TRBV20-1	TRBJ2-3	CSATRGTSGTDTQYF
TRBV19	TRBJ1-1	CAGSPLGGGGTPEAFF
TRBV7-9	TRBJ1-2	CASSLKGPGLYTF
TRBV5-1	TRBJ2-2	CASSKQIGELFF
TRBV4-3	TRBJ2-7	CASSQDLQYNEQYF
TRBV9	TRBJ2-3	CASSALADRTDTQYF
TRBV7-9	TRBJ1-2	CASSFTDGDGGCTF
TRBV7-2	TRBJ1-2	CAARTGPNYGYTF
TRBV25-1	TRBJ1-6	CASSEMAGDNSPLHF
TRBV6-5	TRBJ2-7	CASSYTQGSYEQYF
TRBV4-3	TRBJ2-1	CASSQESSLDNEQFF
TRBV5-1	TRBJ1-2	CASSTPTGGYDYTF
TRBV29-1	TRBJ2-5	CSVEETGSQETQYF
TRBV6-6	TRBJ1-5	CASSDVGDQPQHF
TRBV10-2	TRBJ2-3	CASSEDRNTDTQYF